This entry features one T cell receptor beta chain sequence. This clonotype was seen a handful of times. Its antigen is not yet known. The sample holds no much larger clone one base away, and base qualities are not on file. The data originate from a study of identical twins' blood T cells (dated by TCRdb to 2012 to 2014). Context from the whole study: Some 51 million Illumina reads were obtained across about twelve libraries, comprising six alpha-chain and six beta-chain libraries. TCR alpha and beta chain repertoires of three pairs of monozygous twins were compared using next-generation sequencing to assess genetic influence on repertoire formation.

The donors were six healthy women who made up three monozygous twin pairs. All three twin pairs had been reared together, and it was thought likely that the same infectious agents and vaccines had been met by these twin pairs. TCR cDNA libraries were prepared from RNA that was isolated from peripheral blood mononuclear cells. Points the paper makes about the study in general: Among the most abundant TCRbeta clonotypes, every donor shared more CDR3 sequences with her own twin than with unrelated donors. Independent studies were stated to be required to validate the proposed role of the TCRalpha J segment in MHC recognition during thymic selection. The count of CDR3 clonotypes shared by two donors depended mainly on the product of the two donors' cloneset sizes, and twins did not clearly depart from this trend. Because the twins were reared together, environmental influences could not be excluded as an explanation for twin similarity. V gene usage was reported to be markedly more similar within twin pairs than between unrelated donors, even among non-selected out-of-frame TCRbeta clonotypes.

The junction carries 15 bases between V and J, which are trimmed by 3 bases and 0 bases respectively. Its CDR3 holds 17 amino acids, cysteine through phenylalanine. Only the CDR3 part of the read is kept: 51 bases, read in frame from the first base. From a lookup of the germline V gene (reference sequence), CDR1 and CDR2 are MNHEY and SMNVEV. The method behind the library was 5' RACE. Sequencer: Illumina Genome Analyzer IIx. RNA-based TCR cDNA libraries were prepared by a previously described protocol with several modifications. Sample-specific barcodes were introduced on both ends of each TCR cDNA library during cDNA synthesis and amplification to prevent cross-contamination. From the authors' description of their analysis: Each library contained 2.2 to 3.6 million CDR3-containing reads, and somewhere between about 95,000 and nearly 500,000 clonotypes were identified for each individual. Reads with improper barcode index combinations were discarded, after which clonesets were built for each library with the MiTCR software. During the assembly of CDR3 clonotypes by MiTCR, low-quality reads were filtered or rescued and PCR and sequencing errors were corrected. Artificial out-of-frame clonotypes were removed by being mapped to in-frame sequences, with one indel in the CDR3 allowed. To measure how similar V and J gene usage was between donors, Jensen-Shannon divergence was divided by mean entropy. TCRdb trimmed public reads at Q25 via fastp, called clones via MiXCR and kept in-frame beta chains. Rows with one shared CDR3 protein collapse into an entry with the most common genes and DNA. In this record, the V and J calls reflect TCRdb's handling and not the investigators' own analysis. Present in this sample are about 370,000 distinct CDR3 sequences, about 28% of which were seen just once. Jointly, the top ten make up 6% to 7% of the sample.

Sequenced input: PBMCs. The clonotype originates from a woman aged 18-50 years in good health. This sequence uses TRBV27 and TRBJ2-1; no D segment can be confidently identified. The CDR3 in this case is CASSFSPAQSSYNEQFF. The nucleotide sequence reads TGTGCCAGCAGTTTCAGCCCAGCCCAGAGCTCCTACAATGAGCAGTTCTTC.